Following are 12 T cell receptor beta chains from one sample sequenced in a study of cytomegalovirus exposure and HLA in healthy donors. PCR primers comprised 60 Vbeta and 13 Jbeta primers. Using immunoSEQ multiplex PCR, the repertoire was profiled, and TCRdb retains in-frame clones only, with some absent. The table lists 100,000 to 150,000 clones, approximately 73% of them singletons, with around 5% in the top ten. Source material: PBMCs. The origin of the receptors is a man aged 60-69 years in good health and CMV-seropositive.

The J gene is TRBJ2-7, the V gene TRBV5-1; D is ambiguous. CDR1 is SGHRS, CDR2 YFSETQ, per germline. V shed 0 bases and J shed 4 bases, with 8 bases lying between them. There are 13 residues in the CDR3. CDR3 DNA sequence: TGCGCCAGCAGCTTGGCGGTCCAATACGAGCAGTACTTC. Protein: CASSLAVQYEQYF.

This chain uses TRBV5-6 with TRBJ1-3; D is unclear. Germline values: CDR1 SGHDT, CDR2 YYEEEE. V shed 3 bases and J shed 0 bases, with 10 bases lying between them. The CDR3 contains 15 residues. The CDR3 is CASSYGPGSGNTIYF. The CDR3 DNA reads TGTGCCAGCAGCTATGGGCCCGGCTCTGGAAACACCATATATTTT.

The chain combines TRBV5-1 with TRBJ1-2; possible D gene TRBD1, 6 bases. The length of the CDR3 is 14 residues. The V gene's germline CDR1 is SGHRS and CDR2 YFSETQ. With 2 bases removed from V and 7 bases from J, the gap between germline ends came to 15 bases. The CDR3 sequence is CASSFSIGTTGYTF. The DNA of the CDR3 is TGCGCCAGCAGCTTTTCTATAGGGACAACTGGCTACACCTTC.

This chain connects TRBV28 to TRBJ1-3; D might be TRBD1 (6 bases). The length of the CDR3 is 14 residues. The germline CDR1 and CDR2 sequences are MDHEN and SYDVKM. The ends were cut back, 8 bases at V and 4 bases at J, with 15 bases in the middle. In DNA, the CDR3 is TGTGCCAGCGCCCAGCCAGGGGTAGGAAACACCATATATTTT. It is translated as CASAQPGVGNTIYF.

The V call is TRBV6-5, the J call TRBJ1-1; D is unclear. CDR3 length: 13 amino acids. Germline lookup yields CDR1 MNHEY and CDR2 SVGAGI. Trimming took 5 bases from V and 0 from J, leaving 7 bases between them. This chain's CDR3 is CASSQIMNTEAFF. The CDR3 nucleotides read TGTGCCAGCAGTCAGATCATGAACACTGAAGCTTTCTTT.

The chain employs TRBV28 and TRBJ2-3; 10 bases align to TRBD2. The V segment lost 6 bases and the J segment 7 bases; nucleotides outside the gene matches: 4. The CDR3 has 13 residues. Germline CDR1 and CDR2: MDHEN and SYDVKM. CDR3 in amino acids: CASSTSGAYTQYF. In nucleotides, the CDR3 is TGTGCCAGCAGCACTAGCGGGGCTTATACGCAGTATTTT.

J is TRBJ2-5 and V is TRBV5-1; D not resolved. The germline V gene has CDR1 SGHRS and CDR2 YFSETQ. Trimming stripped 8 bases from V and 2 bases from J, with 10 bases between. The length of the CDR3 is 12 residues. The CDR3 nucleotides are TGCGCCAGTTCTGACTCACAAGAGACCCAGTACTTC. This codes for CASSDSQETQYF.

This sequence joins TRBV29-1 and TRBJ2-7, with 9 bases identical to TRBD1. The CDR3 sequence is 16 residues long. CDR1 is SQVTM and CDR2 is ANQGSEA in the germline V gene. Germline trimming cut 3 bases from V and 4 bases from J; bases unmatched to any gene: 13. The DNA for the CDR3 is TGCAGCGTTGACGGATCTGGGGGGACAGGGTCTTACGAGCAGTACTTC. It translates to CSVDGSGGTGSYEQYF.

This clone was detected a few times. This sequence joins TRBV10-3 and TRBJ1-1, with D tentatively TRBD1 (5 bases). CDR3 length equals 15 residues. V lost 3 bases and J 3 bases, leaving 14 bases between the germline ends. The V gene's germline CDR1 is ENHRY and CDR2 SYGVKD. The chain's CDR3 is CAISDVGGVDTEAFF. The CDR3 nucleotides are TGTGCCATCAGTGATGTTGGAGGGGTGGACACTGAAGCTTTCTTT.

The chain couples TRBV11-2 to TRBJ1-6; D not resolved. Germline V CDR1 and CDR2: SGHAT, FQNNGV. V was cut by 0 bases and J by 14 bases, with 14 bases left in between. The CDR3 loop spans 14 amino acids. CDR3 sequence (DNA): TGTGCCAGCAGCTTAGATATCAGTGTTCGGGCCCTCCACTTT. Translated: CASSLDISVRALHF.

V and J are TRBV5-6 and TRBJ2-3; 7 bases match TRBD1. This CDR3 is 15 amino acids long. Trimming cost V 2 bases and J 6 bases; bases outside gene matches: 9. In germline, CDR1 is SGHDT, CDR2 YYEEEE. This chain's CDR3 is CASSFWTGPADTQYF. The CDR3 DNA is TGTGCCAGCAGCTTTTGGACAGGCCCGGCCGATACGCAGTATTTT.

The rearrangement links TRBV15 to TRBJ2-7, with 9 bases lining up with TRBD1. After removal of 2 bases from V and 6 bases from J, the junction contained 11 bases not matched to a gene. Germline V lookup: CDR1 LNHNV, CDR2 YYDKDF (reference sequence). There are 16 residues in the CDR3. CDR3 in DNA: TGTGCCACCAGCAGAAGTGGGTTCTGGGGACAGGGCGAGCAGTACTTC. Protein sequence: CATSRSGFWGQGEQYF.